This T cell receptor (beta chain) was obtained from a study of tumor and adjacent non-tumor tissue in lung cancer (dated by TCRdb to about 2018). For the study in its entirety: Of the cohort, about 11 patients had adenocarcinoma, 2 had squamous cell carcinoma and 1 had small cell lung cancer. The 15 or so patients were aged about 31 to 80 years, included 10 men and 5 women, and had TNM stage I to III disease. In total, sequencing yielded approximately 130,000,000 productive TCRbeta reads, which works out to an average of about 4.17 million reads per sample. Bulk TCRbeta repertoires were compared between lung tumor tissue and matched distant non-tumor lung tissue obtained from 15 lung cancer patients. For each patient, one tumor sample and one normal lung sample were taken, giving approximately 30 paired specimens that underwent TCRbeta CDR3 sequencing. Overall study results and their limits: The top 100 clones made up a significantly larger cumulative share of the repertoire in normal lung than in tumor tissue. The methods do not name the sequencing platform or mention unique molecular identifiers. Younger patients had significantly higher TCR diversity, and higher tumor TCR diversity was associated with shorter overall and disease-free survival. Peripheral blood was not sequenced, so blood TCRbeta repertoires were not examined in the lung cancer patients of the study. Significantly higher TCR diversity (inverse Simpson) was observed in tumor tissue than in normal lung tissue (about 410 vs 180, P = 0.0075, Mann-Whitney U test). Only approximately 14 patients were in the cohort, and the authors stated that larger samples and more detailed clinical data are needed.

Via the germline V gene, CDR1 is SGHRS and CDR2 YFSETQ. Compared with germline, V lacks 0 bases and J lacks 2 bases; bases without a gene match: 3. The CDR3 runs 16 amino acids, cysteine and phenylalanine included. The entry retains the CDR3 DNA only, 48 bases that are in frame from base 1. The receptor library was made with multiplex PCR. The instrument given in TCRdb is Illumina HiSeq 2500. TCRbeta libraries were built by three rounds of nested PCR using primers (Table S4), following protocols modified from ARM-PCR. PCR products of 200-500 bp were gel-excised and purified with the QIAquick gel extraction kit before sequencing. In the original analysis: Reads were cleaned using Trimmomatic, were merged into complete CDR3 sequences using FLASH, and were assigned to V(D)J germline segments using MiTCR. Clonal diversity was calculated as the inverse Simpson's index using VDJtools. Productive reads were defined as in-frame sequences without a premature stop codon. TCRdb ran its own pipeline on the public reads, namely fastp trimming at Q25 and MiXCR clone calling, and kept in-frame beta chains. Each entry is one CDR3 protein sequence, shown with its most common DNA and genes. The authors' filters were not applied to this entry. This sample has 68,000 or so distinct CDR3 sequences in its table, and around 60% of those were observed once. The top ten constitute roughly a fifth of the sample.

RNA was extracted from bulk unsorted tissue and checked for quality with a NanoDrop ND-1000 and an Agilent 2100. Donors were newly diagnosed lung cancer patients admitted for thoracic surgery in China between August and November 2014, without prior chemotherapy. Anyone who had undergone radiotherapy or chemotherapy before, or who had another cancer at the same time, was left out of the study. Surgical tissue pieces of about 1-2.1 cm3 were preserved in RNAlater solution and stored at -80 °C until use. This clonotype was recorded a few times. This receptor's antigen is unknown. No much larger clone is present one base from it, and per-base qualities are unavailable.

This TCR derives from a man aged 50-60 years with non-small cell lung cancer. The sequencing input was lung tumor tissue. Recombination connected TRBV5-1 to TRBJ2-3; 10 bases in the middle match TRBD1. The bases read TGCGCCAGCAGCTTGGACGGACAGGGGGACACAGATACGCAGTATTTT. It specifies CASSLDGQGDTDTQYF.